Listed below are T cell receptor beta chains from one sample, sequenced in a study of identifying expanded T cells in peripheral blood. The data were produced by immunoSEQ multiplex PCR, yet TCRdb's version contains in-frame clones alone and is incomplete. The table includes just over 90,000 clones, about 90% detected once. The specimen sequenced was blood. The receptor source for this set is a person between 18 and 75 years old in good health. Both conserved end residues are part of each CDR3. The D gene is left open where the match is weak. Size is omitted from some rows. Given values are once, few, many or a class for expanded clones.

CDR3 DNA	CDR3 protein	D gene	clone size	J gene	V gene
TGTGCCAGCAGGGACAGGGGGCGGTACGAGCAGTACTTC	CASRDRGRYEQYF	TRBD1	NA	TRBJ2-7	TRBV28
TGTGCCAGTAGTATCCTCGGACAGCAGCAGTACTTC	CASSILGQQQYF	NA	NA	TRBJ2-7	TRBV19
TGTGCCAGCAAAGAGACCCGCGACTATGGCTACACCTTC	CASKETRDYGYTF	NA	NA	TRBJ1-2	TRBV13
TGTGCCAGCAGAAAAGCCTTGGACAGTTCTCTGGTCTCTGGAAACACCATATATTTT	CASRKALDSSLVSGNTIYF	NA	once	TRBJ1-3	TRBV21-1
TGTGCCAGCAGCCCGGCGGGCGGGAGCTCCTATAATTCACCCCTCCACTTT	CASSPAGGSSYNSPLHF	NA	NA	TRBJ1-6	TRBV7-8
TGCGCCAGCAGCCAAGGTCGGGGGATCGAGCAGTACTTC	CASSQGRGIEQYF	NA	NA	TRBJ2-7	TRBV4-1
TGTGCCAGTCGGGACGGTTGGATTTCAAATGAAAAACTGTTTTTT	CASRDGWISNEKLFF	NA	NA	TRBJ1-4	TRBV10-3
TGTGCCAGTACGGGACAGGGATCTGGGGCCAACGTCCTGACTTTC	CASTGQGSGANVLTF	TRBD1	NA	TRBJ2-6	TRBV19
TGCAGCGTTGAAGATACGGGGATGTTCCCCGGGGAGCTGTTTTTT	CSVEDTGMFPGELFF	NA	NA	TRBJ2-2	TRBV29-1
TGTGCCAGTAGTATTCTAGACAGGGTCGATCAGCCCCAGCATTTT	CASSILDRVDQPQHF	TRBD1	NA	TRBJ1-5	TRBV19
TGTGCCAGCACCCCCCGGCAGAATCAGCCCCAGCATTTT	CASTPRQNQPQHF	NA	NA	TRBJ1-5	TRBV28
TGTGCCAGCAGCGGCCCGGGACAGGCGGATGAGCAGTTCTTC	CASSGPGQADEQFF	TRBD1	NA	TRBJ2-1	TRBV11-3
TGTGCCAGCAGCGCGGGCCCATCCTCCCTTAACTATGGCTACACCTTC	CASSAGPSSLNYGYTF	NA	NA	TRBJ1-2	TRBV5-4
TGCGCCGGATTGTATGGGGACCGTGCCTATGGGGAGCAGTACTTC	CAGLYGDRAYGEQYF	NA	NA	TRBJ2-7	TRBV5-1
TGTGCCAGCAGCTTGTCAGGACTAGCGGGAGTTACGCAGTATTTT	CASSLSGLAGVTQYF	TRBD2	once	TRBJ2-3	TRBV5-4
TGTGCCAGCCAGCCAGGGGGCGGCACAGATACGCAGTATTTT	CASQPGGGTDTQYF	TRBD1	NA	TRBJ2-3	TRBV7-2
TGTGCCAGCAGCTTGTATGTTGGACAGGGACTAAATCAGCCCCAGCATTTT	CASSLYVGQGLNQPQHF	TRBD1	NA	TRBJ1-5	TRBV5-8
TGTGCCAGCAGCTTAGGGGAGGGAGGTCACGAGCAGTACTTC	CASSLGEGGHEQYF	TRBD2	NA	TRBJ2-7	TRBV7-3
TGTGCCTGGTCCCGGGGGCCCGCCATGTACGAGCAGTACTTC	CAWSRGPAMYEQYF	NA	NA	TRBJ2-7	TRBV30
TGTGCCAGCAGCTCCGAAGGGCGTGAAAAACTGTTTTTT	CASSSEGREKLFF	NA	NA	TRBJ1-4	TRBV5-4
TGTGCCAGTAGATGGGAGGGGCCGGACACCGGGGAGCTGTTTTTT	CASRWEGPDTGELFF	TRBD2	NA	TRBJ2-2	TRBV19
TGTGCCAGCAGTGTGAGACAGAGCTATGGCTACACCTTC	CASSVRQSYGYTF	NA	NA	TRBJ1-2	TRBV2
TGTGCCAGCAGCCGTCCGCCGGGATCGGGAGGGAGCTCCTACAATGAGCAGTTCTTC	CASSRPPGSGGSSYNEQFF	TRBD2	NA	TRBJ2-1	TRBV7-3
TGTGCCAGCAGTCCTGGAGGACAGGTCTCTGAAGCTTTCTTT	CASSPGGQVSEAFF	TRBD1	NA	TRBJ1-1	TRBV28
TGTGCCAGCAGCTTATGGGGAGGCTACACCTTC	CASSLWGGYTF	NA	NA	TRBJ1-2	TRBV7-3
TGCGCCAGCAGTTCACTCCAGATCAGAGCCTACGAGCAGTACTTC	CASSSLQIRAYEQYF	NA	NA	TRBJ2-7	TRBV4-1
TGTGCCTGGGGGGACGGCCCCTACGAGCAGTACTTC	CAWGDGPYEQYF	NA	NA	TRBJ2-7	TRBV30
TGTGCCAGCAGCCAGACTAGCGATAACACCGGGGAGCTGTTTTTT	CASSQTSDNTGELFF	TRBD2	NA	TRBJ2-2	TRBV9
TGTGCCAGCAGCCCTCCTAGCGCTTCCTACGAGCAGTACTTC	CASSPPSASYEQYF	NA	NA	TRBJ2-7	TRBV9
TGTGCCAGTACCCAAATCGGATCAGGGATGACAGATACGCAGTATTTT	CASTQIGSGMTDTQYF	NA	once	TRBJ2-3	TRBV19
TGTGCCAGCAGCTCAAGGTACCAAGAGACCCAGTACTTC	CASSSRYQETQYF	NA	NA	TRBJ2-5	TRBV5-4
TGTGCCAGTAGTTCGGGGAGACTTCATACCTACAATGAGCAGTTCTTC	CASSSGRLHTYNEQFF	NA	NA	TRBJ2-1	TRBV19
TGTGCCAGCAGTGAAAATCCCGGGGGCCAAGAGACCCAGTACTTC	CASSENPGGQETQYF	NA	NA	TRBJ2-5	TRBV2
TGTGCCAGCAGCTCAGAGGGATTCGGGCATGAAAAACTGTTTTTT	CASSSEGFGHEKLFF	NA	few	TRBJ1-4	TRBV7-9
TGCGCCAGCAGCCATAGGCATTTT	CASSHRHF	NA	once	TRBJ2-3	TRBV4-3
TGTGCCAGCAGTTACTCGTGGGGGCAGGGCAATCAGCCCCAGCATTTT	CASSYSWGQGNQPQHF	NA	once	TRBJ1-5	TRBV6-6
TGTGCCAGCAGCTCGGGTTGGGACTACGAGCAGTACTTC	CASSSGWDYEQYF	NA	NA	TRBJ2-7	TRBV13
TGTGCCAGCAGTGCGCCTTGGGCAGGGGAGGGCTACGAGCAGTACTTC	CASSAPWAGEGYEQYF	NA	NA	TRBJ2-7	TRBV28
TGTGCCAGCACCCAGAGGTCAGGGGGCACAGATACGCAGTATTTT	CASTQRSGGTDTQYF	NA	NA	TRBJ2-3	TRBV2
TGTGCCAGCAGCTTAGCACAGGGGGCAGGAACTGAAGCTTTCTTT	CASSLAQGAGTEAFF	TRBD1	few	TRBJ1-1	TRBV11-2
TGCGCCAGCAGCTTGAACGTCAAAAACATTCAGTACTTC	CASSLNVKNIQYF	NA	NA	TRBJ2-4	TRBV5-1
TGTGCCAGTAGTACCCTAGCGGGGGGGATGAACACCGGGGAGCTGTTTTTT	CASSTLAGGMNTGELFF	TRBD2	NA	TRBJ2-2	TRBV19
TGTGCCAGCAGCTTGGACAGGGTGGGGATTTCACCCCTCCACTTT	CASSLDRVGISPLHF	NA	NA	TRBJ1-6	TRBV5-4
TGTGCCAGCAGCTTATCGGCGGTGTACGAGCAGTACTTC	CASSLSAVYEQYF	NA	once	TRBJ2-7	TRBV7-9